One sample yielded the 5 T cell receptor beta chains listed below, sequenced in a study of T cells in Graves' hyperthyroidism and ophthalmopathy. TCR beta CDR3 region amplification was performed from RNA transcripts. TCR CDR3 underwent first-round RT-PCR with the HTBI primer set. TCRdb itself ran the multiplex PCR reads through MiXCR, one entry per CDR3 protein. The table lists about 480,000 distinct CDR3 sequences, roughly an eighth of them singletons. The sample comprised blood. Source of these receptors: a woman aged 18-30 years with Graves' hyperthyroidism.

This clonotype was found many times. The chain uses TRBV15 and TRBJ1-5; no reliable D call. Germline loops: CDR1 LNHNV, CDR2 YYDKDF (reference sequence). Trimming stripped 3 bases from V and 4 bases from J, with 19 bases between. The CDR3 runs to 17 residues. In DNA form, the CDR3 reads TGTGCCACCAGCAGGGGAGGCAGGTCGGACCCGAATCAGCCCCAGCATTTT. Residues: CATSRGGRSDPNQPQHF.

This clonotype was counted at least ten times. The rearrangement links TRBV2 to TRBJ1-2, with D unclear. Germline CDR1 reads SNHLY; CDR2 reads FYNNEI. The CDR3 has 13 residues. Trimming cost V 8 bases and J 0 bases, with 10 bases left between them. CDR3 sequence reads: CASVRSANYGYTF. The CDR3 DNA is TGTGCCAGCGTCAGGAGCGCTAACTATGGCTACACCTTC.

This clonotype has a count of ten or more. This chain uses TRBV27 with TRBJ1-2, with 8 nucleotides matching TRBD1. Germline CDR1 is MNHEY and CDR2 is SMNVEV (reference sequence). This CDR3 comprises 13 residues. V was clipped by 5 bases and J by 4 bases; unmatched bases: 3. CDR3 coding DNA: TGTGCCAGCAGTCGGACAGGGAGCTATGGCTACACCTTC. Protein product: CASSRTGSYGYTF.

This clonotype showed up many times. The chain links TRBV12-3 or TRBV12-4 to TRBJ1-4; 7 bases fit TRBD1. V lost 4 bases and J lost 11; bases outside the gene matches: 4. The CDR3 spans 12 residues. The CDR3 loop is CASSYPQGKLFF. CDR3 sequence (DNA): TGTGCCAGCAGTTACCCACAGGGGAAACTGTTTTTT.

J is TRBJ2-7 and V is TRBV11-2, with 10 bases identical to TRBD2. Trimming cost V 4 bases and J 3 bases; bases outside gene matches: 9. The germline V gene has CDR1 SGHAT and CDR2 FQNNGV. This CDR3 comprises 16 residues. In nucleotides, the CDR3 is TGTGCCAGCAGCTGGACTAGCGGACTACCAGGCTACGAGCAGTACTTC. Translated: CASSWTSGLPGYEQYF.